Following are 14 T cell receptor beta chains from one sample sequenced in a study of blood T cell repertoires in COVID-19. Clones were sequenced by immunoSEQ multiplex PCR, and TCRdb holds only the in-frame ones, with some missing. The sample shows roughly 250,000 clones, around 89% of them seen only once. The sequenced material came from peripheral blood. The receptors shown here come from a man aged 30 to 45 with acute or convalescent COVID-19.

This chain joins TRBV7-2 and TRBJ1-5; D gene ambiguous. The CDR3 sequence is 14 residues long. Germline values: CDR1 SGHTA, CDR2 FQGNSA. The germline V and J ends were trimmed by 6 bases and 7 bases, with 16 bases remaining between them. The CDR3 spells CASSSHVSGQPQHF. As DNA, the CDR3 is TGTGCCAGCAGTTCCCATGTCTCGGGGCAGCCCCAGCATTTT. The full variable domain, its missing parts supplied by reference TRBV7-2 and TRBJ1-5, is GAGVSQSPSNKVTEKGKDVELRCDPISGHTALYWYRQSLGQGLEFLIYFQGNSAPDKSGLPSDRFSAERTGGSVSTLTIQRTQQEDSAVYLCASSSHVSGQPQHFGDGTRLSIL.

The V gene is TRBV19, the J gene TRBJ2-1, with a possible D match to TRBD2 (6 bases). CDR3 length: 14 residues. CDR1 LNHDA and CDR2 SQIVND come from the germline V gene (reference sequence). The V gene lost 4 bases and the J gene lost 2 bases, with 9 bases spanning the gap. This CDR3 is CASSNVAAYNEQFF. CDR3 in DNA: TGTGCCAGTAGTAATGTAGCGGCCTACAATGAGCAGTTCTTC.

This chain uses TRBV7-2 with TRBJ2-1, with a weak D call TRBD1 (6 bases). The germline V and J ends were trimmed by 5 bases and 5 bases, with 13 bases remaining between them. The CDR3 totals 14 residues. Germline V lookup: CDR1 SGHTA, CDR2 FQGNSA. The CDR3 loop reads CASSVDRYNNEQFF. The CDR3 DNA follows: TGTGCCAGCAGCGTAGACAGGTATAACAATGAGCAGTTCTTC.

The V call is TRBV27, the J call TRBJ1-5, with D possibly TRBD1 on 6 matching bases. The CDR3 loop spans 14 amino acids. V was trimmed by 5 bases and J by 5 bases, leaving 13 bases between them. Germline-derived CDR1 and CDR2 are MNHEY and SMNVEV (reference sequence). The CDR3 DNA sequence: TGTGCCAGCAGTCCAATCACAGGGTATCAGCCCCAGCATTTT. Amino acid sequence: CASSPITGYQPQHF.

The gene calls are TRBV4-2 and TRBJ2-1; unclear D gene. Germline CDR1 reads LGHNA; CDR2 reads YNFKEQ. There are 13 residues in the CDR3. The ends were cut back, 0 bases at V and 10 bases at J, with 10 bases in the middle. In nucleotides, the CDR3 is TGTGCCAGCAGCCAAGATTTGTTAGAAGAGCAGTTCTTC. It is translated as CASSQDLLEEQFF.

The rearrangement uses TRBV15 and TRBJ2-5; TRBD2 agrees at 8 bases. Trimming cost V 5 bases and J 5 bases; bases outside gene matches: 7. CDR3 length equals 14 residues. Germline V gene lookup returns CDR1 LNHNV and CDR2 YYDKDF (reference sequence). The CDR3 DNA sequence: TGTGCCACCAGCGCCCGGGGGGGGTCCGAGACCCAGTACTTC. This translates into CATSARGGSETQYF.

This clone is a singleton in its sample. The V gene is TRBV18, the J gene TRBJ1-2; TRBD1 is a possible D gene (5 bases). CDR1 and CDR2 from the germline V gene are KGHSH and LQKENI. V shed 0 bases and J shed 3 bases, with 8 bases lying between them. The CDR3 has 14 residues. This chain's CDR3 is CASSPPLGDYGYTF. In DNA form, the CDR3 reads TGTGCCAGCTCACCACCATTAGGGGACTATGGCTACACCTTC.

The chain links TRBV4-1 to TRBJ2-7; tentatively, D is TRBD1 (5 bases). Trimming shortened V by 7 bases and J by 2 bases, and 18 bases separated the two germline ends. The CDR3 loop spans 15 amino acids. Germline V gene sequence: CDR1 MGHRA, CDR2 YSYEKL. CDR3 protein: CASNQAWGPTYEQYF. DNA for the CDR3: TGCGCCAGCAACCAGGCTTGGGGCCCGACCTACGAGCAGTACTTC.

A word on this clone: The sample contains more than one DNA sequence encoding this CDR3. This chain joins TRBV7-2 and TRBJ2-1; 9 bases are shared with TRBD2. Trimming at V came to 5 bases and at J to 7 bases, leaving 6 bases not matched to a gene. The germline CDR1 and CDR2 sequences are SGHTA and FQGNSA. The CDR3 extends over 14 amino acids. CDR3 nucleotide sequence: TGTGCCAGCAGCCTCGGACTAGCGTGGAATGAGCAGTTCTTC. Its protein is CASSLGLAWNEQFF.

The chain recombines TRBV18 with TRBJ2-7, with D possibly being TRBD1 (5 bases). The V end was cut by 6 bases, the J end by 2 bases, with 14 bases between. The CDR3 spans 14 residues. Germline assignment: CDR1 KGHSH and CDR2 LQKENI. The CDR3 spells CASSQMTETYEQYF. The CDR3 DNA follows: TGTGCCAGCTCCCAAATGACAGAGACCTACGAGCAGTACTTC.

V and J are TRBV6-1 and TRBJ2-7; 12 bases map to TRBD1. V lost 2 bases and J lost 5; bases outside the gene matches: 4. Germline V CDR1 and CDR2: MNHNS, SASEGT. The CDR3 is made up of 15 amino acids. The CDR3 sequence: CASSEPGTGGDEQYF. CDR3 sequence (DNA): TGTGCCAGCAGTGAACCCGGGACAGGGGGCGACGAGCAGTACTTC.

The chain combines TRBV6-5 with TRBJ1-2; 9 nucleotides line up with TRBD1. Germline trimming cut 6 bases from V and 5 bases from J; bases unmatched to any gene: 10. The CDR3 covers 15 residues. Germline V gene data show CDR1 as MNHEY and CDR2 as SVGAGI. The CDR3 DNA sequence: TGTGCCAGCAGAAGGAGATCCGGGACAGGGTATGGCTACACCTTC. Protein: CASRRRSGTGYGYTF.

The rearrangement uses TRBV9 and TRBJ2-3, with D tentatively TRBD1 (6 bases). V dropped 6 bases and J dropped 4 bases, with 15 bases sitting between them. This CDR3 region has 14 residues. Germline CDR1 is SGDLS and CDR2 is YYNGEE. In DNA form, the CDR3 reads TGTGCCAGCAAGGGGGACCCGTCCGCAGATACGCAGTATTTT. This encodes CASKGDPSADTQYF.

The rearrangement uses TRBV5-1 and TRBJ2-2; tentative D call: TRBD1 (5 bases). V dropped 1 base and J dropped 8 bases, with 12 bases sitting between them. This CDR3 has 14 amino acids. Germline values: CDR1 SGHRS, CDR2 YFSETQ. The CDR3 DNA is TGCGCCAGCAGCTTGAACAGGCCCAAGGGGGAGCTGTTTTTT. It yields the protein CASSLNRPKGELFF. The variable domain in full, completed from reference TRBV5-1 and TRBJ2-2, reads KAGVTQTPRYLIKTRGQQVTLSCSPISGHRSVSWYQQTPGQGLQFLFEYFSETQRNKGNFPGRFSGRQFSNSRSEMNVSTLELGDSALYLCASSLNRPKGELFFGEGSRLTVL.